This TCR beta chain is from a study of post-analysis software for immune sequencing data. Overall study context: Multiple sclerosis in the patients followed relapsing-remitting, secondary progressive and progressive-relapsing courses. General observations from the study: Those samples that were prepared in the same batch co-clustered strongly by F measure. The five TRBV segments detected at higher frequency in patients than in controls included TRBV5-6, TRBV5-1 and TRBV20-1. Normalized Chao1 diversity was significantly reduced in patients versus controls.

Unique molecular identifiers were present in the TCR beta cDNA libraries. TCRdb used MiXCR to reprocess the PCR reads, holding one entry per CDR3 protein. The table has around 770,000 distinct CDR3 sequences, 35% to 55% seen once. About this clonotype itself: Its antigen is not known.

Germline loops: CDR1 MNHEY, CDR2 SMNVEV (reference sequence). V gave up 6 bases and J gave up 5 bases, with 19 bases separating them. The length of the CDR3 is 15 residues. The TCR sequence derives from a girl between 5 and 17 years old with multiple sclerosis. Sample: blood. The rearrangement uses TRBV27 and TRBJ1-2; D unclear. This chain's CDR3 is CASSTIGSGGYGYTF. The CDR3 region has the DNA TGTGCCAGCAGCACAATCGGGTCAGGCGGATATGGCTACACCTTC.